This TCR beta chain was sequenced during a study of tumor and adjacent non-tumor tissue in lung cancer. Overall study: Samples averaged roughly 4.2 million productive TCRbeta reads each.

With regard to this clonotype: Its antigen is not known.

Study results and caveats: Compared with tumor, normal lung showed significantly lower TCR diversity.

The library came from three nested PCR rounds adapted from ARM-PCR protocols. MiXCR, applied by TCRdb to the multiplex PCR reads, yields one record per CDR3 protein. The sample lists 69,000 or so distinct CDR3 sequences; approximately 73% were seen once. This sample's RNA came from whole unsorted tissue. Chemotherapy-naive patients with new lung cancer underwent thoracic surgery in China, August–November 2014. Germline CDR1 and CDR2: DFQATT and SNEGSKA (reference sequence). The CDR3 runs 16 residues. This sequence joins TRBV20-1 and TRBJ2-2; 7 bases are a match to TRBD2. Material: lung tumor tissue. The sequence was collected from a man aged 55-75 years with non-small cell lung cancer. The CDR3 is CNGLGEGRGEDRELFF. In DNA, the CDR3 is TGCAATGGCTTGGGGGAGGGGCGGGGAGAGGACCGGGAGCTGTTTTTT.